Listed here are 4 T cell receptor beta chains from one sample, sequenced in a study of regulatory T cells in long-lasting Graves disease. Indicated time point: newly diagnosed GD, antithyroid drugs for less than 3 months. Isolated PBMC RNA provided the starting material for the TCR library. Arm-PCR of CDR3 regions and iRepertoire HTBI primers were the basis on which TCR beta libraries were built. TCRdb reanalysed the multiplex PCR reads using MiXCR and keeps one entry per CDR3 protein. This sample carries 450,000 to 600,000 distinct CDR3 sequences, about 14% of them seen once, and the ten largest clones take about 9.1%. This sample also belongs to another study, concerning T cells in Graves' hyperthyroidism and ophthalmopathy.

The sequenced sample was peripheral blood mononuclear cells (PBMCs), obtained at new diagnosis, from a patient treated with antithyroid drugs. The source of these receptors is a man aged 30 to 39 with Graves disease.

This chain uses TRBV20-1 with TRBJ2-2, with D perhaps being TRBD1 or TRBD2 (5 bases each). The CDR3 spans 15 residues. The V end lost 0 bases, the J end lost 4 bases, and 12 bases lay between the germline ends. The germline CDR1 and CDR2 sequences are DFQATT and SNEGSKA (reference sequence). The CDR3 is CSARDGGSSTGELFF. DNA for the CDR3: TGCAGTGCTAGAGATGGGGGTTCGAGCACCGGGGAGCTGTTTTTT.

This clonotype showed up many times. This chain connects TRBV27 to TRBJ2-3, with 8 bases lining up with TRBD2. From germline, CDR1 is MNHEY and CDR2 SMNVEV (reference sequence). The J segment lost 5 bases and the V segment lost 5 bases, leaving 9 bases of the junction unmatched. The CDR3 is made up of 15 amino acids. CDR3 amino acids: CASSQGLAPGDTQYF. The CDR3 DNA reads as TGTGCCAGCAGTCAAGGACTAGCCCCTGGAGATACGCAGTATTTT.

The table lists this clonotype with many counts. The gene calls are TRBV28 and TRBJ1-3; D call uncertain. Germline assignment: CDR1 MDHEN and CDR2 SYDVKM. The CDR3 sequence is 15 residues long. The V gene lost 4 bases and the J gene lost 4 bases, with 14 bases spanning the gap. This CDR3 reads CASSSPSLDGNTIYF. The CDR3 nucleotides read TGTGCCAGCAGTTCCCCTTCACTGGACGGAAACACCATATATTTT.

This chain joins TRBV6-1 and TRBJ1-5, with 11 bases identical to TRBD1. This CDR3 has 17 amino acids. The V gene's germline CDR1 is MNHNS and CDR2 SASEGT. V lost 5 bases and J lost 4; bases outside the gene matches: 10. The CDR3 protein is CASSRYTGTGGNQPQHF. CDR3 sequence (DNA): TGTGCCAGCAGTAGATATACCGGGACAGGGGGGAATCAGCCCCAGCATTTT.